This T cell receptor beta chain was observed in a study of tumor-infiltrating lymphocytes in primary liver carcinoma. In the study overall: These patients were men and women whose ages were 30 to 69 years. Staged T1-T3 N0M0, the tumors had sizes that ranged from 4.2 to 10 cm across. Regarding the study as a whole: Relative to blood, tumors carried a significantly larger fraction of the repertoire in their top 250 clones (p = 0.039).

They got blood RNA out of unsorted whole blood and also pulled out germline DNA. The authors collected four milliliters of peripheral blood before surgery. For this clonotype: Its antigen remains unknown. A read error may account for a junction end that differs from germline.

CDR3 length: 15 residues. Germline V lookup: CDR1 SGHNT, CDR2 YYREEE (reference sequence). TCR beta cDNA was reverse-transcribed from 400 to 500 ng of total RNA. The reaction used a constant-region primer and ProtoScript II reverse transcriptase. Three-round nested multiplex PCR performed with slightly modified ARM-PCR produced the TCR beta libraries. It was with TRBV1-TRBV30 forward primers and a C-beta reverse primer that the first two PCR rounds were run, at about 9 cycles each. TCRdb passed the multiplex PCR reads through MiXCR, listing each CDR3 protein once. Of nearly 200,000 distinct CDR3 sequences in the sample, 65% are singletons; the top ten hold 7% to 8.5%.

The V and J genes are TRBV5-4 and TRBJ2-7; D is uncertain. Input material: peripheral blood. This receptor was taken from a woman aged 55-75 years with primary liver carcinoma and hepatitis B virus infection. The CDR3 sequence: CASSLRRQFVDEQHF. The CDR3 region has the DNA TGTGCCAGCAGCTTGAGACGTCAATTCGTCGACGAGCAGCACTTC.